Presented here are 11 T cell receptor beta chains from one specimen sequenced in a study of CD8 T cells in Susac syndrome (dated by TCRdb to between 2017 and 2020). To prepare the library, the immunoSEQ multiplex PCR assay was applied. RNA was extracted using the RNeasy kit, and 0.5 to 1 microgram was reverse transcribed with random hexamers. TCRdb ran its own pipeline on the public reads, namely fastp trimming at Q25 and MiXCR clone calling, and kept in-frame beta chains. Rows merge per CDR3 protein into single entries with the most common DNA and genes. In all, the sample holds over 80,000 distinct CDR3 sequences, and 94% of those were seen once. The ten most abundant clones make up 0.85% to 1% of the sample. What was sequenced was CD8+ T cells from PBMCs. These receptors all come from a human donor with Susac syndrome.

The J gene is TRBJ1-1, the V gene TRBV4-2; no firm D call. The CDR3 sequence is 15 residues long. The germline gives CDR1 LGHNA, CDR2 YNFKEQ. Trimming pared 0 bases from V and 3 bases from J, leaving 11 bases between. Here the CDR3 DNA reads TGTGCCAGCAGCCAAGATCTGACCGGGGACACTGAAGCTTTCTTT. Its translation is CASSQDLTGDTEAFF.

CDR3 sequence reads: CASSAESSYNEQFF. CDR3 DNA: TGCGCCAGCAGCGCCGAGAGCTCCTACAATGAGCAGTTCTTC. This sequence joins TRBV5-1 and TRBJ2-1; no definite D call. The CDR3 extends over 14 amino acids. The V end lost 4 bases, the J end lost 0 bases, and 8 bases lay between the germline ends. Looked up from germline, CDR1 is SGHRS and CDR2 is YFSETQ.

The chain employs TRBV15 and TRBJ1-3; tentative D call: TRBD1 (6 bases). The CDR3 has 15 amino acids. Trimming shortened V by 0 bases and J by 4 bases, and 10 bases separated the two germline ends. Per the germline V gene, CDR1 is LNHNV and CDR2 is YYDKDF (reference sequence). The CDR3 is CATSRDRGYGNTIYF. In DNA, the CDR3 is TGTGCCACCAGCAGAGATAGGGGGTACGGAAACACCATATATTTT.

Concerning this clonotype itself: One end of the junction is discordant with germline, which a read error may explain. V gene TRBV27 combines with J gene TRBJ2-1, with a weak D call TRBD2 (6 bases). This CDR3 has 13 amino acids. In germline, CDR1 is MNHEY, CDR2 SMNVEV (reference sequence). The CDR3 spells CAGRRENYNEQFF. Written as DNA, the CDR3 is TGTGCCGGCAGACGGGAGAACTACAATGAGCAGTTCTTC.

The CDR3, as DNA: TGTGCCAGCAGCTACGGACTAGCGGGAGTTGATGAGCAGTTCTTC. This codes for CASSYGLAGVDEQFF. The chain joins TRBV7-3 to TRBJ2-1; 13 nucleotides align to TRBD2. Germline V gene data show CDR1 as SGHTA and CDR2 as FQGTGA. The CDR3 has 15 residues. V was clipped by 4 bases and J by 8 bases; unmatched bases: 5. The full variable domain, its missing parts supplied by reference TRBV7-3 and TRBJ2-1, is GAGVSQTPSNKVTEKGKYVELRCDPISGHTALYWYRQSLGQGPEFLIYFQGTGAADDSGLPNDRFFAVRPEGSVSTLKIQRTERGDSAVYLCASSYGLAGVDEQFFGPGTRLTVL.

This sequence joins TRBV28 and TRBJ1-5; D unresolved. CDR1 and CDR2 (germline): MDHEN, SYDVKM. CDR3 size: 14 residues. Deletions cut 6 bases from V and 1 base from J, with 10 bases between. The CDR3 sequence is CASRTDASNQPQHF. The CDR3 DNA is TGTGCCAGCAGAACAGATGCAAGCAATCAGCCCCAGCATTTT.

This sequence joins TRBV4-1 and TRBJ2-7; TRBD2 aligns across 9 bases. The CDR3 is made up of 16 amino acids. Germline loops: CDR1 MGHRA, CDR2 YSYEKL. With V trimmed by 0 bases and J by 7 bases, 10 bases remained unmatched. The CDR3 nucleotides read TGCGCCAGCAGCCAAGAATCTTTTAGCGGGAGAGGAGAGCAGTACTTC. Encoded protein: CASSQESFSGRGEQYF.

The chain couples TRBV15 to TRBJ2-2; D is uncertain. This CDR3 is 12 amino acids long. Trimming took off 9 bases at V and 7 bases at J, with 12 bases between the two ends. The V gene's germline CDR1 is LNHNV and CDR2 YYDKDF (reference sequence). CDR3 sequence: CATTQALGELFF. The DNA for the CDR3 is TGTGCCACTACCCAGGCCCTCGGGGAGCTGTTTTTT.

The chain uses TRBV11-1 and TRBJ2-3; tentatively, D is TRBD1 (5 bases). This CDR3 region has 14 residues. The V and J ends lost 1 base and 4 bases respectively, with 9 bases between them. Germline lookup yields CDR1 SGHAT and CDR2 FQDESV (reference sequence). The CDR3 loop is CASSLETAADTQYF. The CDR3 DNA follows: TGTGCCAGCAGCTTAGAGACAGCCGCAGATACGCAGTATTTT.

CDR3 DNA sequence: TGTGCCAGCAGTTACCATCCTCAGGGGCAAGAGACCCAGTACTTC. This codes for CASSYHPQGQETQYF. The chain couples TRBV6-6 to TRBJ2-5, with D possibly matching TRBD1 (6 bases). The V end was cut by 2 bases, the J end by 2 bases, with 12 bases between. From germline, CDR1 is MNHNY and CDR2 SVGAGI (reference sequence). The CDR3 extends over 15 amino acids.

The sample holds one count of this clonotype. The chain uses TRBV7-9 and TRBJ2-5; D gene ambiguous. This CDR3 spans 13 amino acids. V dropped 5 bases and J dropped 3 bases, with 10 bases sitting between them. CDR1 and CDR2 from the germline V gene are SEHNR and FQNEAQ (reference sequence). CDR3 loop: CASSIQEKETQYF. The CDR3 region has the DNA TGTGCCAGCAGCATCCAGGAAAAAGAGACCCAGTACTTC.